The 25 T cell receptor beta chains below all came from one sample that was sequenced in a study of shared clonotypes between healthy human individuals. Sequencing used immunoSEQ multiplex PCR; TCRdb keeps in-frame clones, though not all of them. Here the sample spans roughly 850,000 clones, 90% to 98% being singletons. The naive CD8 subset, CD45RO-negative cells positively selected for CCR7, excluded terminally differentiated effector memory CD45RA+ cells. The sample was naive CD8+ T cells sorted from blood. These receptor sequences come from a man aged 30-40 years in good health.

The chain recombines TRBV7-9 with TRBJ1-1, with D possibly TRBD1 on 5 matching bases. Per the germline V gene, CDR1 is SEHNR and CDR2 is FQNEAQ (reference sequence). The CDR3 consists of 14 residues. Trimming took off 5 bases at V and 5 bases at J, with 15 bases between the two ends. The CDR3 loop is CASSTFGHKTEAFF. CDR3 bases: TGTGCCAGCAGCACCTTCGGACATAAGACTGAAGCTTTCTTT.

This chain connects TRBV7-8 to TRBJ1-5; a possible D gene is TRBD1 (6 bases). Trimming pared 5 bases from V and 5 bases from J, leaving 22 bases between. Germline-derived CDR1 and CDR2 are SGHVS and FQNEAQ. The CDR3 spans 17 residues. The CDR3 DNA follows: TGTGCCAGCAGCGATGCTAGGACAGCCTCAAACCATCAGCCCCAGCATTTT. This sequence encodes CASSDARTASNHQPQHF.

Regarding this clone: Within the sample, other DNA sequences also encode this same CDR3. The V gene is TRBV9, the J gene TRBJ2-1, with no clear D. The CDR3 runs to 11 residues. Germline values: CDR1 SGDLS, CDR2 YYNGEE. V was cut by 2 bases and J by 8 bases, with 5 bases left in between. CDR3 sequence: CASSVDDEQFF. In DNA, the CDR3 is TGTGCCAGCAGCGTTGATGATGAGCAGTTCTTC.

The chain employs TRBV5-5 and TRBJ2-7; D is perhaps TRBD2 (5 bases). CDR3 length: 10 amino acids. The V end lost 7 bases, the J end lost 3 bases, and 5 bases lay between the germline ends. The germline CDR1 and CDR2 sequences are SGHKS and YYEKEE (reference sequence). The CDR3 region has the DNA TGTGCCAGCGAGGGCTACGAGCAGTACTTC. This gives the protein CASEGYEQYF.

The chain has TRBV5-1 and TRBJ2-2; D is undetermined. V gave up 2 bases and J gave up 6 bases, with 5 bases separating them. The CDR3 has 12 amino acids. Germline assignment: CDR1 SGHRS and CDR2 YFSETQ. In DNA, the CDR3 is TGCGCCAGCAGCTTTACTGCCGGGGAGCTGTTTTTT. This encodes CASSFTAGELFF.

The V gene is TRBV5-4, the J gene TRBJ2-7; TRBD1 is a possible D gene (6 bases). CDR3 size: 13 residues. The germline V gene has CDR1 SGHNT and CDR2 YYREEE (reference sequence). V shed 4 bases and J shed 5 bases, with 13 bases lying between them. The CDR3 loop reads CASSTTQGNEQYF. The CDR3 bases are TGTGCCAGCAGCACGACACAGGGTAACGAGCAGTACTTC. The variable domain in full, with the rest retrieved from reference TRBV5-4 and TRBJ2-7, is ETGVTQSPTHLIKTRGQQVTLRCSSQSGHNTVSWYQQALGQGPQFIFQYYREEENGRGNFPPRFSGLQFPNYSSELNVNALELDDSALYLCASSTTQGNEQYFGPGTRLTVT.

The rearrangement uses TRBV10-3 and TRBJ2-7; TRBD2 aligns across 8 bases. Losses at the gene ends were 3 bases for V and 3 bases for J; bases not matched to a gene: 4. The CDR3 has 14 amino acids. The V gene's germline CDR1 is ENHRY and CDR2 SYGVKD. CDR3 in DNA: TGTGCCATCAGTGAAAGGACTAGCTTCTACGAGCAGTACTTC. It translates to CAISERTSFYEQYF.

This clone was observed once. V gene TRBV7-9 combines with J gene TRBJ1-2, with D possibly matching TRBD1 (6 bases). The V end lost 5 bases, the J end lost 3 bases, and 13 bases lay between the germline ends. The CDR3 consists of 14 residues. The germline CDR1 and CDR2 sequences are SEHNR and FQNEAQ (reference sequence). The CDR3 nucleotides read TGTGCCAGCAGCCCCCCGGGACAAGACTATGGCTACACCTTC. Protein product: CASSPPGQDYGYTF.

The chain has TRBV29-1 and TRBJ2-1, with D possibly matching TRBD1 (5 bases). This CDR3 contains 13 residues. Germline values: CDR1 SQVTM, CDR2 ANQGSEA. Trimming removed 4 bases at V and 7 bases at J, with 14 bases between. CDR3 in DNA: TGCAGCGTTGCTTTAGGGGCCTTTAATGAGCAGTTCTTC. Translation gives CSVALGAFNEQFF.

V and J are TRBV5-6 and TRBJ1-5; 8 nucleotides match TRBD1. V shed 2 bases, J shed 6 bases, and the junction held 4 bases outside the gene matches. This CDR3 has 14 residues. Germline CDR1 and CDR2: SGHDT and YYEEEE. The CDR3 sequence is CASSFRQGTQPQHF. In DNA, the CDR3 is TGTGCCAGCAGCTTCCGACAGGGGACTCAGCCCCAGCATTTT.

V gene TRBV4-3 combines with J gene TRBJ2-7; no definite D call. Trimming stripped 4 bases from V and 4 bases from J, with 17 bases between. The CDR3 loop spans 15 amino acids. Germline CDR1 is LGHNA and CDR2 is YSLEER. CDR3 DNA sequence: TGCGCCAGCAGCCCGACGAGCAGTGGGATGTACGAGCAGTACTTC. Translation gives CASSPTSSGMYEQYF.

The V and J genes are TRBV30 and TRBJ1-2; no definite D call. The CDR3 is made up of 9 amino acids. The V gene's germline CDR1 is GTSNPN and CDR2 SVGIG (reference sequence). DNA for the CDR3: TGTTCAGTGGACTATGGCTACACCTTC. Translation: CSVDYGYTF.

The genes are TRBV28 and TRBJ1-5; TRBD1 might be the D (6 bases). The CDR3 runs 15 residues. Per the germline V gene, CDR1 is MDHEN and CDR2 is SYDVKM. Trimming stripped 6 bases from V and 0 bases from J, with 12 bases between. CDR3 loop: CASSGGRVSNQPQHF. In DNA, the CDR3 is TGTGCCAGCAGCGGGGGCAGGGTTAGCAATCAGCCCCAGCATTTT.

This rearrangement joins TRBV14 to TRBJ2-5; 7 nucleotides line up with TRBD1. V shed 4 bases, J shed 5 bases, and the junction held 10 bases outside the gene matches. The CDR3 extends over 15 amino acids. CDR1 and CDR2 (germline): SGHDN, FVKESK. CDR3 nucleotides: TGTGCCAGCAGCCGAACAACAGGGGCGTGGGAGACCCAGTACTTC. It translates to CASSRTTGAWETQYF.

The genes are TRBV5-1 and TRBJ2-7; TRBD1 matches 7 bases. This CDR3 has 14 amino acids. The germline gives CDR1 SGHRS, CDR2 YFSETQ. V lost 1 base to trimming and J lost 3 bases; unmatched junction nucleotides: 4. This chain's CDR3 is CASSLWTGLYEQYF. The CDR3, as DNA: TGCGCCAGCAGCTTGTGGACAGGCCTCTACGAGCAGTACTTC.

The chain links TRBV15 to TRBJ2-7; 7 bases map to TRBD1. This CDR3 spans 12 amino acids. After removal of 4 bases from V and 3 bases from J, the junction contained 0 bases not matched to a gene. Germline CDR1 LNHNV, CDR2 YYDKDF (reference sequence). In DNA, the CDR3 is TGTGCCACCAGCACAGGGGGCTACGAGCAGTACTTC. This encodes CATSTGGYEQYF.

V and J are TRBV4-3 and TRBJ2-1, with 8 bases identical to TRBD1. CDR1 and CDR2 from the germline V gene are LGHNA and YSLEER. The CDR3 sequence is 15 residues long. J was trimmed by 8 bases and V by 4 bases; bases with no gene match: 10. CDR3 protein: CASSLDRGGLDEQFF. CDR3 DNA: TGCGCCAGCAGCCTCGACAGGGGTGGTCTTGATGAGCAGTTCTTC.

CDR3: CASSLFSGSGYEQYF. The DNA of the CDR3 is TGTGCCAGCAGCTTATTTTCGGGAAGTGGGTACGAGCAGTACTTC. The chain uses TRBV7-8 and TRBJ2-7; tentative D call: TRBD2 (5 bases). CDR1 and CDR2 (germline): SGHVS, FQNEAQ. V shed 2 bases and J shed 4 bases, with 15 bases lying between them. The CDR3 runs to 15 residues. The full variable domain, in which reference TRBV7-8 and TRBJ2-7 provide the parts outside the CDR3, is GAGVSQSPRYKVAKRGQDVALRCDPISGHVSLFWYQQALGQGPEFLTYFQNEAQLDKSGLPSDRFFAERPEGSVSTLKIQRTQQEDSAVYLCASSLFSGSGYEQYFGPGTRLTVT.

To note about this clone: The sample contains more than one DNA sequence encoding this CDR3. This chain connects TRBV27 to TRBJ2-7; no clear D. The CDR3 loop spans 12 amino acids. Germline V gene sequence: CDR1 MNHEY, CDR2 SMNVEV (reference sequence). V lost 4 bases, J lost 1 base, and 5 bases lay in between. CDR3 sequence: CASSSGSYEQYF. The CDR3, as DNA: TGTGCCAGCAGTTCTGGGTCCTACGAGCAGTACTTC.

The V call is TRBV27, the J call TRBJ1-2; D unclear. The V and J ends lost 6 bases and 7 bases respectively, with 15 bases between them. Germline V gene lookup returns CDR1 MNHEY and CDR2 SMNVEV (reference sequence). The CDR3 has 13 residues. The CDR3 DNA reads as TGTGCCAGCAGCCTCGGACCCACACGTGGCTACACCTTC. Encoded protein: CASSLGPTRGYTF.

The table lists this clone with a count of one. The rearrangement uses TRBV27 and TRBJ1-1; 7 bases fit TRBD1. With 6 bases clipped from V and 1 base from J, the junction kept 11 bases outside the gene matches. CDR3 length equals 16 residues. Germline values: CDR1 MNHEY, CDR2 SMNVEV (reference sequence). The CDR3 nucleotides are TGTGCCAGCAGCCCTACCCCCGGGACAGAGAACACTGAAGCTTTCTTT. Protein product: CASSPTPGTENTEAFF.

CDR3 sequence: CASPPLAGVNEQFF. The CDR3 coding sequence is TGTGCCAGTCCCCCCCTAGCGGGAGTTAATGAGCAGTTCTTC. The chain employs TRBV2 and TRBJ2-1; 10 bases line up with TRBD2. The CDR3 totals 14 residues. CDR1 SNHLY and CDR2 FYNNEI come from the germline V gene. J lost 7 bases, V lost 9 bases, and 9 bases had no gene match.

J is TRBJ1-1 and V is TRBV5-5; no reliable D call. CDR3 size: 15 residues. The germline V and J ends were trimmed by 0 bases and 0 bases, with 9 bases remaining between them. The germline CDR1 and CDR2 sequences are SGHKS and YYEKEE (reference sequence). CDR3 sequence reads: CASSLVFGMNTEAFF. CDR3 nucleotides: TGTGCCAGCAGCTTGGTCTTCGGGATGAACACTGAAGCTTTCTTT.

The rearrangement uses TRBV28 and TRBJ1-2, with 10 positions matching TRBD1. Germline CDR1 and CDR2: MDHEN and SYDVKM. The CDR3 covers 13 residues. Trimming at V came to 3 bases and at J to 8 bases, leaving 3 bases not matched to a gene. The DNA of the CDR3 is TGTGCCAGCAGTTTGGGGACAGGGGTGGGCTACACCTTC. Protein product: CASSLGTGVGYTF.

The V gene is TRBV30, the J gene TRBJ2-1, with a weak D call TRBD1 (5 bases). The CDR3 consists of 13 residues. The V gene lost 8 bases and the J gene lost 4 bases, with 15 bases spanning the gap. In germline, CDR1 is GTSNPN, CDR2 SVGIG (reference sequence). The CDR3 here is CAGIRQSYNEQFF. The CDR3 region has the DNA TGTGCCGGCATCAGACAGTCGTACAATGAGCAGTTCTTC.